This record concerns one T cell receptor beta chain sequence. The method was immunoSEQ multiplex PCR; TCRdb's version includes in-frame clones alone and lacks a portion of them. The top ten clones hold 0.53% of a sample with approximately 61,000 clones, over 70% of them seen once. This CDR3 contains 14 residues. V shed 4 bases and J 5 bases; nucleotides not matched to a gene: 4. Germline V lookup: CDR1 SQVTM, CDR2 ANQGSEA. The record originates from a study of memory CD4+ T cells and cytomegalovirus serostatus. Single viable CD3+CD4+CD8-CD45RO+ cells were sorted as the memory CD4+ T cells. The material sequenced was memory CD4+ T cells from blood. J is TRBJ2-5 and V is TRBV29-1; 13 bases align to TRBD2. This clonotype originated in an adult in good health and CMV-seronegative. Some clones in this sample may be carry-over from other donors' samples. The CDR3 here is CSVGGTSGTETQYF. CDR3 coding DNA: TGCAGCGTTGGTGGGACTAGCGGGACGGAGACCCAGTACTTC.